The rows below give T cell receptor beta chains drawn from one sample of a study of beta chain features in type 1 diabetes. TCRdb's table, derived via immunoSEQ multiplex PCR, lists solely in-frame clones and lacks some. The table has about 320,000 clones, about 15% seen once. The sequencing sample was made of central memory CD4+ T cells from blood. These receptors all come from a man in his thirties or forties in good health. Each CDR3 is given with its conserved first and last residue. D genes are given only for firm matches. For some rows the clone size is stated as once, few or many, or as a class when expanded; others skip it.

TRBJ2-1 | NA | NA | TRBV5-1 | CASSLAVPEYNEQFF | TGCGCCAGCAGCTTGGCGGTGCCCGAATACAATGAGCAGTTCTTC
TRBJ1-1 | TRBD1 | few | TRBV6-5 | CASTGQGGNTEAFF | TGTGCCAGCACCGGACAGGGTGGGAACACTGAAGCTTTCTTT
TRBJ2-3 | NA | NA | TRBV9 | CASSTSPTDTQYF | TGTGCCAGCAGCACCTCCCCCACAGATACGCAGTATTTT
TRBJ1-4 | NA | NA | TRBV19 | CASSITKGGGPGAF | TGTGCCAGTAGTATAACAAAGGGTGGTGGCCCTGGCGCCTTT
TRBJ2-3 | NA | NA | TRBV15 | CATSTIRSTDTQYF | TGTGCCACCAGCACGATTAGGTCCACAGATACGCAGTATTTT
TRBJ2-1 | TRBD2 | many | TRBV9 | CASSPGTSGGGEQFF | TGTGCCAGCAGCCCAGGGACTAGCGGGGGAGGGGAGCAGTTCTTC
TRBJ2-7 | TRBD2 | NA | TRBV27 | CASSSLGTTSYEQYF | TGTGCCAGCAGTTCTTTAGGGACTACATCCTACGAGCAGTACTTC
TRBJ2-1 | NA | few | TRBV5-4 | CASSLEQGYEQFF | TGTGCCAGCAGCTTAGAGCAGGGGTATGAGCAGTTCTTC
TRBJ1-1 | NA | NA | TRBV6-6 | CASPTENWTEAFF | TGTGCCAGCCCGACCGAGAACTGGACTGAAGCTTTCTTT
TRBJ2-2 | TRBD2 | few | TRBV5-4 | CASSSTRGDTGELFF | TGTGCCAGCAGCTCGACACGGGGGGACACCGGGGAGCTGTTTTTT
TRBJ1-1 | NA | few | TRBV5-1 | CASSDRPGNVEAFF | TGCGCCAGCAGCGATCGTCCAGGAAACGTAGAAGCTTTCTTT
TRBJ2-1 | NA | NA | TRBV11-3 | CASSLDQSPGDEQFF | TGTGCCAGCAGCTTAGATCAATCCCCTGGCGATGAGCAGTTCTTC
TRBJ1-2 | TRBD1 | few | TRBV28 | CASSTTGGYPHYGYTF | TGTGCCAGCAGTACAACAGGGGGCTACCCTCACTATGGCTACACCTTC
TRBJ2-7 | NA | NA | TRBV29-1 | CSVVFPSEYEQYF | TGCAGCGTTGTTTTCCCTTCGGAATACGAGCAGTACTTC
TRBJ1-2 | TRBD1 | NA | TRBV5-1 | CASSTGQGRYGYTF | TGCGCCAGTAGCACCGGACAGGGTCGGTATGGCTACACCTTC
TRBJ2-3 | TRBD2 | few | TRBV4-3 | CASSQDATSGGADTQYF | TGCGCCAGCAGCCAAGATGCCACTAGCGGGGGGGCAGATACGCAGTATTTT
TRBJ1-1 | NA | many | TRBV9 | CASNVAGGGAEAFF | TGTGCCAGCAACGTCGCAGGTGGGGGTGCTGAAGCTTTCTTT
TRBJ2-1 | TRBD2 | few | TRBV2 | CASSGRGGNEQFF | TGTGCCAGCAGTGGGCGGGGGGGAAATGAGCAGTTCTTC
TRBJ2-1 | NA | few | TRBV5-6 | CASSLSVGEQFF | TGTGCCAGCAGCCTGTCTGTAGGAGAGCAGTTCTTC
TRBJ2-2 | NA | NA | TRBV18 | CASSRSGGELFF | TGTGCCAGCTCACGTTCTGGCGGGGAGCTGTTTTTT
TRBJ2-1 | TRBD2 | many | TRBV14 | CASSQTSGSWEQFF | TGTGCCAGCAGCCAAACTAGCGGGAGTTGGGAGCAGTTCTTC
TRBJ1-2 | NA | NA | TRBV7-2 | CASSEQGNYGYTF | TGTGCCAGCAGCGAACAGGGAAACTATGGCTACACCTTC
TRBJ2-2 | NA | few | TRBV18 | CASSLSKDNTGELFF | TGTGCCAGCTCACTTAGTAAGGATAACACCGGGGAGCTGTTTTTT
TRBJ2-3 | NA | few | TRBV13 | CASSSRQLDTQYF | TGTGCCAGCAGCTCAAGGCAGTTGGATACGCAGTATTTT
TRBJ2-3 | NA | NA | TRBV11-3 | CASSSTGGAGDTQYF | TGTGCCAGCAGCTCGACTGGGGGGGCCGGAGATACGCAGTATTTT
TRBJ2-7 | TRBD2 | NA | TRBV7-2 | CASSTNGGGTYEQYF | TGTGCCAGCAGCACAAACGGCGGGGGGACGTACGAGCAGTACTTC
TRBJ2-7 | NA | NA | TRBV6-5 | CASSLSLRGMYYEQYF | TGTGCCAGCAGTTTATCCCTCCGGGGCATGTACTACGAGCAGTACTTC
TRBJ2-7 | NA | few | TRBV2 | CASSGGPFSYEQYF | TGTGCCAGCAGTGGAGGGCCGTTCTCCTACGAGCAGTACTTC
TRBJ2-3 | TRBD1 | many | TRBV29-1 | CSVDQGGSGTDTQYF | TGCAGCGTTGATCAAGGGGGCTCGGGCACAGATACGCAGTATTTT
TRBJ1-2 | TRBD1 | many | TRBV6-5 | CASSYPQGGGYTF | TGTGCCAGCAGTTACCCCCAGGGGGGTGGCTACACCTTC
TRBJ1-5 | NA | few | TRBV5-6 | CASSFGQLGEPQHF | TGTGCCAGCAGCTTCGGACAGCTTGGAGAGCCCCAGCATTTT
TRBJ2-3 | NA | NA | TRBV25-1 | CASSDGGSTDTQYF | TGTGCCAGCAGTGATGGGGGAAGCACAGATACGCAGTATTTT
TRBJ2-3 | TRBD2 | few | TRBV11-3 | CASSWDPSGTSGPTDTQYF | TGTGCCAGCAGCTGGGATCCCTCAGGGACTAGCGGACCCACAGATACGCAGTATTTT
TRBJ2-6 | NA | NA | TRBV6-1 | CASSSGQSGANVLTF | TGTGCCAGCAGCTCCGGACAGTCTGGGGCCAACGTCCTGACTTTC
TRBJ1-1 | NA | few | TRBV15 | CATSRLSGEAFF | TGTGCCACCAGCAGGCTGTCAGGAGAAGCTTTCTTT
TRBJ2-3 | NA | NA | TRBV7-2 | CASSLDRTDTQYF | TGTGCCAGCAGCTTAGACCGCACAGATACGCAGTATTTT
TRBJ1-5 | NA | few | TRBV9 | CASSVDGGRQPQHF | TGTGCCAGCAGCGTAGACGGGGGGCGTCAGCCCCAGCATTTT
TRBJ1-4 | TRBD1 | many | TRBV5-8 | CASSLGSGTVGDELFF | TGTGCCAGCAGCTTGGGATCCGGGACAGTGGGTGATGAACTGTTTTTT
TRBJ1-4 | NA | NA | TRBV11-2 | CASSSLSEKLFF | TGTGCCAGCAGCTCGTTAAGCGAAAAACTGTTTTTT
TRBJ1-1 | NA | NA | TRBV6-5 | CASRGRLIGNTEAFF | TGTGCCAGCAGGGGGCGGTTGATTGGGAACACTGAAGCTTTCTTT
TRBJ2-4 | NA | many | TRBV4-1 | CASSQDPPTGSPAKNIQYF | TGCGCCAGCAGCCAAGATCCACCAACAGGGTCGCCAGCCAAAAACATTCAGTACTTC
TRBJ2-7 | TRBD1 | many | TRBV7-8 | CASSAYRGLGYEQYF | TGTGCCAGCAGCGCCTACAGGGGTTTAGGCTACGAGCAGTACTTC
TRBJ2-2 | TRBD1 | few | TRBV6-6 | CASSPTGVRELFF | TGTGCCAGCAGTCCAACAGGGGTCCGGGAGCTGTTTTTT
TRBJ1-2 | NA | few | TRBV6-5 | CASSYEPTLKRGYTF | TGTGCCAGCAGTTACGAACCGACGCTTAAGCGGGGCTACACCTTC
TRBJ1-6 | TRBD1 | few | TRBV9 | CASGTEGGSPLHF | TGTGCCAGTGGGACAGAAGGTGGTTCACCCCTCCACTTT